This T cell receptor beta chain was found in a study of shared clonotypes between healthy human individuals. Overall study context: Per donor, three plates held CD4 naive cells, three held CD4 memory, two held CD8 naive and one held CD8 memory.

The CDR3 runs to 14 residues. V lost 4 bases, J lost 0 bases, and 9 bases lay in between. Germline V gene sequence: CDR1 LNHNV, CDR2 YYDKDF (reference sequence). Remarks on this clone: What it recognizes is unknown.

Whole-study findings and limits: All-four-donor shared clonotypes had higher generation probabilities than non-shared clonotypes did. A generally larger estimated richness was seen in naive subsets than in memory subsets.

Repertoires were generated with immunoSEQ multiplex PCR, while TCRdb's copy carries only in-frame clones and drops some. The data hold approximately 2.1 million clones, with just over 90% observed a single time. This sequence was found in a man younger than 35 in good health. Some clones in this sample may be carry-over from other donors' samples. The chain links TRBV15 to TRBJ1-1; no clear D gene. The source material was naive CD4+ T cells from PBMCs. Subset defined: CD45RA+ positively selected. The CDR3 DNA reads TGTGCCACCAGCATAATACAGTTGAACACTGAAGCTTTCTTT. Residues: CATSIIQLNTEAFF.